This entry lists 23 T cell receptor beta chains sequenced from one sample in a study of blood T cell repertoires in COVID-19. Assay: immunoSEQ multiplex PCR; the TCRdb copy retains only in-frame clones and omits some. Seen here are approximately 100,000 clones, about 85% observed once, and the top ten hold 3.5% to 5.5%. The material sequenced was peripheral blood. These TCRs come from an older man with acute or convalescent COVID-19.

This chain connects TRBV18 to TRBJ1-2; D gene uncertain. V lost 3 bases and J lost 2, with 13 bases in between. Germline CDR1 and CDR2: KGHSH and LQKENI. This CDR3 is 15 amino acids long. This chain's CDR3 is CASSPDIDRNYGYTF. In DNA form, the CDR3 reads TGTGCCAGCTCACCTGACATCGATCGAAACTATGGCTACACCTTC.

This clone was observed once. The V call is TRBV5-1, the J call TRBJ1-3; a weak D match, TRBD1 (5 bases). V lost 0 bases and J lost 3, with 10 bases in between. This CDR3 spans 15 amino acids. The germline V gene encodes CDR1 SGHRS and CDR2 YFSETQ. In nucleotides, the CDR3 is TGCGCCAGCAGCTTGGCCCAGGGAGGTGGAAACACCATATATTTT. It codes for CASSLAQGGGNTIYF.

This CDR3 is CASTTGGRETQYF. The CDR3 DNA reads TGTGCCAGCACCACGGGGGGCCGAGAGACCCAGTACTTC. The chain has TRBV27 and TRBJ2-5; D possibly corresponds to TRBD2 (7 bases). Germline lookup yields CDR1 MNHEY and CDR2 SMNVEV (reference sequence). V dropped 7 bases and J dropped 4 bases, with 13 bases sitting between them. The CDR3 has 13 residues.

The chain combines TRBV6-5 with TRBJ2-3; possible D gene TRBD1, 6 bases. With 7 bases removed from V and 6 bases from J, the gap between germline ends came to 14 bases. There are 13 residues in the CDR3. Germline V gene data show CDR1 as MNHEY and CDR2 as SVGAGI. CDR3 bases: TGTGCCAGCACCAAACAGGGCGCGGATACGCAGTATTTT. Translated, it gives CASTKQGADTQYF.

This clone occurred once. Written as DNA, the CDR3 is TGCGCCACCTCTAGCGGGGGGGCCGTCACCGATGAGCAGTTCTTC. It encodes CATSSGGAVTDEQFF. V is TRBV5-1 and J is TRBJ2-1; TRBD2 matches at 12 bases. The CDR3 length is 15 residues. V shed 9 bases and J 8 bases; nucleotides not matched to a gene: 12. The germline gives CDR1 SGHRS, CDR2 YFSETQ.

This clone was detected once. The rearrangement uses TRBV9 and TRBJ1-1; perhaps TRBD1 as D (5 bases). This CDR3 region has 13 residues. Germline CDR1 SGDLS, CDR2 YYNGEE. V shed 4 bases and J shed 7 bases, with 14 bases lying between them. CDR3 in DNA: TGTGCCAGCAGCCCCTGGGGGGAGGGTGAAGCTTTCTTT. Translated: CASSPWGEGEAFF.

The chain combines TRBV19 with TRBJ2-6; 8 nucleotides agree with TRBD1. Germline CDR1 LNHDA, CDR2 SQIVND (reference sequence). CDR3 length: 14 residues. Trimming at V came to 8 bases and at J to 6 bases, leaving 6 bases not matched to a gene. This chain's CDR3 is CASSDRGEANVLTF. The CDR3 DNA is TGTGCCAGTTCTGACAGGGGTGAGGCCAACGTCCTGACTTTC.

The V call is TRBV5-1, the J call TRBJ2-3; a possible D gene is TRBD1 (8 bases). V was shortened by 5 bases and J by 4 bases, with 17 bases between the two germline ends. CDR1 is SGHRS, CDR2 YFSETQ, per germline. This CDR3 spans 15 amino acids. The CDR3 coding sequence is TGCGCCAGCAGAATACAGGGGGGGCGTGCAGATACGCAGTATTTT. Protein: CASRIQGGRADTQYF.

V is TRBV5-1 and J is TRBJ2-5, with 8 bases matching TRBD1. Trimming removed 3 bases from V and 3 bases from J; junction bases left unmatched: 7. This CDR3 comprises 15 residues. In germline, CDR1 is SGHRS, CDR2 YFSETQ. The CDR3, as DNA: TGCGCCAGCAGCTGGGAACAGGGGGTTGAAGAGACCCAGTACTTC. This codes for CASSWEQGVEETQYF. Full variable domain (missing parts from reference TRBV5-1 and TRBJ2-5): KAGVTQTPRYLIKTRGQQVTLSCSPISGHRSVSWYQQTPGQGLQFLFEYFSETQRNKGNFPGRFSGRQFSNSRSEMNVSTLELGDSALYLCASSWEQGVEETQYFGPGTRLLVL.

The CDR3 sequence: CASSYGLTNEKLFF. The CDR3 bases are TGTGCCAGCAGTTACGGCCTAACTAATGAAAAACTGTTTTTT. This chain links TRBV6-5 with TRBJ1-4; D not resolved. The germline V gene has CDR1 MNHEY and CDR2 SVGAGI. This CDR3 comprises 14 residues. V was trimmed by 2 bases and J by 1 base, leaving 5 bases between them.

V and J are TRBV2 and TRBJ1-5; D is undetermined. The CDR3 runs 15 residues. Germline V gene lookup returns CDR1 SNHLY and CDR2 FYNNEI. The V end was cut by 2 bases, the J end by 5 bases, with 13 bases between. The CDR3 reads CASSESAGWDQPQHF. The CDR3 DNA reads TGTGCCAGCAGTGAATCGGCGGGGTGGGATCAGCCCCAGCATTTT.

Only a few counts were recorded for this clone. The chain recombines TRBV24-1 with TRBJ2-1, with 9 bases matching TRBD2. The CDR3 runs to 16 residues. Germline CDR1 and CDR2: KGHDR and SFDVKD. With 3 bases clipped from V and 6 bases from J, the junction kept 8 bases outside the gene matches. The CDR3 protein is CATSDRASGASNEQFF. The CDR3 nucleotides are TGTGCCACCAGTGATAGGGCTAGCGGGGCTTCCAATGAGCAGTTCTTC.

V is TRBV2 and J is TRBJ2-3, with 10 bases matching TRBD2. The CDR3 loop spans 19 amino acids. V was pared by 3 bases and J by 1 base, with 13 bases of the junction left unmatched. Germline V gene data show CDR1 as SNHLY and CDR2 as FYNNEI. CDR3 loop: CASSDPGSGGALRTDTQYF. CDR3 DNA: TGTGCCAGCAGTGATCCGGGGAGCGGGGGGGCCCTTCGCACAGATACGCAGTATTTT.

This clone was observed a handful of times. The chain links TRBV10-1 to TRBJ2-7, with a possible D match to TRBD1 (6 bases). V was cut by 3 bases and J by 9 bases, with 21 bases left in between. Germline-derived CDR1 and CDR2 are WNHNN and SYGVQD (reference sequence). CDR3 length: 15 residues. CDR3 sequence (DNA): TGCGCCAGCAGTGATACAAGCAGTACAGGGCCAGGGCAGTACGTC. It is translated as CASSDTSSTGPGQYV.

The CDR3 spells CASSGTGSNYGYTF. The CDR3 DNA follows: TGTGCCAGCAGCGGGACAGGGTCTAACTATGGCTACACCTTC. This chain uses TRBV5-4 with TRBJ1-2, with 9 bases matching TRBD1. Trimming at V came to 4 bases and at J to 0 bases, leaving 1 base not matched to a gene. The CDR3 contains 14 residues. CDR1 and CDR2 (germline): SGHNT, YYREEE (reference sequence).

The CDR3 DNA reads TGTGCCAGCTGGGGCAGGGGCAATGAGCAGTTCTTC. Protein product: CASWGRGNEQFF. The chain combines TRBV6-5 with TRBJ2-1, with TRBD1 as a possible D gene (6 bases). Trimming took 8 bases from V and 6 from J, leaving 11 bases between them. This CDR3 is 12 amino acids long. Germline V lookup: CDR1 MNHEY, CDR2 SVGAGI.

The J gene is TRBJ2-7, the V gene TRBV27, with unresolved D. Germline values: CDR1 MNHEY, CDR2 SMNVEV (reference sequence). This CDR3 is built from 15 residues. Trimming removed 4 bases from V and 4 bases from J, with 17 bases in between. CDR3: CASSSFGSLIYEQYF. Written as DNA, the CDR3 is TGTGCCAGCAGTTCCTTTGGCAGTCTTATTTACGAGCAGTACTTC.

The chain couples TRBV28 to TRBJ1-5; possibly TRBD1 for D (6 bases). V lost 5 bases and J lost 3, with 17 bases in between. CDR1 is MDHEN and CDR2 is SYDVKM in the germline V gene. The CDR3 length is 16 residues. CDR3 bases: TGTGCCAGCAGTCCCCACCAGGGGTCGGCCAATCAGCCCCAGCATTTT. It encodes CASSPHQGSANQPQHF.

A single count supports this clone. The chain couples TRBV3-1 (or the pseudogene TRBV3-2) to TRBJ1-3; the match to TRBD1 covers 7 bases. Trimming removed 7 bases from V and 3 bases from J; junction bases left unmatched: 3. Germline lookup yields CDR1 LGHDT and CDR2 YNNKEL (reference sequence). CDR3 length equals 13 residues. CDR3 protein: CASTTGVGNTIYF. The CDR3, as DNA: TGTGCCAGCACTACAGGGGTTGGAAACACCATATATTTT.

This clone occurred once. The genes are TRBV10-3 and TRBJ1-2; no clear D gene. The length of the CDR3 is 13 residues. Trimming took off 0 bases at V and 4 bases at J, with 6 bases between the two ends. Germline V lookup: CDR1 ENHRY, CDR2 SYGVKD. CDR3 sequence reads: CAISESSGYGYTF. CDR3 DNA sequence: TGTGCCATCAGTGAGTCTTCAGGCTATGGCTACACCTTC.

Comments on this clone: The same CDR3 arises from other DNA sequences in this sample as well. The chain employs TRBV29-1 and TRBJ1-5, with a weak D call TRBD1 (6 bases). CDR1 is SQVTM and CDR2 is ANQGSEA in the germline V gene. The germline V and J ends were trimmed by 4 bases and 2 bases, with 9 bases remaining between them. The CDR3 extends over 13 amino acids. The CDR3 sequence: CSVGGGGNQPQHF. The CDR3, as DNA: TGCAGCGTTGGGGGGGGCGGCAATCAGCCCCAGCATTTT.

CDR3 in DNA: TGTGCCAGCAGTGGGGGGCAGGCCTTGAACACTGAAGCTTTCTTT. Its translation is CASSGGQALNTEAFF. The chain recombines TRBV25-1 with TRBJ1-1; possibly TRBD1 for D (6 bases). Per germline, CDR1 MGHDK and CDR2 SYGVNS. This CDR3 has 15 residues. V was clipped by 4 bases and J by 0 bases, with 12 bases between them. The variable domain in full, with the rest retrieved from reference TRBV25-1 and TRBJ1-1, is EADIYQTPRYLVIGTGKKITLECSQTMGHDKMYWYQQDPGMELHLIHYSYGVNSTEKGDLSSESTVSRIRTEHFPLTLESARPSHTSQYLCASSGGQALNTEAFFGQGTRLTVV.

The V call is TRBV12-3 or TRBV12-4, the J call TRBJ2-7; a weak D match, TRBD2 (6 bases). The CDR3 covers 12 residues. The CDR3 protein is CASGAGFYEQYF. The CDR3 nucleotides read TGTGCTTCCGGGGCGGGGTTCTACGAGCAGTACTTC.